This TCR beta chain was obtained from a study of beta chain features in type 1 diabetes. Turning to the study itself: All samples combined gave 107,917,701 sorted cells for examination. Findings of the study overall: Among all four CD4+ subsets, Type 1 diabetes patients had TCRB CDR3s that were moderately but significantly shorter. Sequencing used cDNA, and cells with high TCR expression could therefore be over-represented.

Germline CDR1 is MDHEN and CDR2 is SYDVKM. J gave up 2 bases and V 0 bases, and 4 bases lay outside the gene matches. This CDR3 region has 16 residues. The isolated RNA, all of it, was reverse transcribed, so expressed TCRB transcripts were what got sequenced. Profiled with immunoSEQ multiplex PCR; TCRdb holds only in-frame clones, not every one. This table has approximately 170,000 clones, roughly 8% appearing once. Worth noting for this clone: Its antigen is currently unknown.

Specimen: central memory CD4+ T cells from blood. The rearrangement uses TRBV28 and TRBJ1-2, with 9 bases identical to TRBD1. This receptor was taken from a woman aged 35 to 49 with type 1 diabetes. As DNA, the CDR3 is TGTGCCAGCAGTTTATGGCACAGGGGGCAGAACTATGGCTACACCTTC. Translated: CASSLWHRGQNYGYTF.